This T cell receptor (beta chain) derives from a study of blood T cell repertoires in COVID-19. Study-wide context: COVID-19 samples, acute and convalescent, were from the United States, Italy and Spain.

Germline V gives CDR1 SGHTA, CDR2 FQGNSA. The CDR3 consists of 14 residues. With 5 bases removed from V and 7 bases from J, the gap between germline ends came to 14 bases. Assay used: immunoSEQ multiplex PCR; TCRdb lists only in-frame clones, some missing. The data show more than 85,000 clones, roughly 82% seen once. The chain recombines TRBV7-2 with TRBJ1-4, with a tentative D call TRBD1 (5 bases). The receptor was derived from an elderly man with acute or convalescent COVID-19. The sequenced sample consisted of peripheral blood. The CDR3 loop reads CASSPRGWGEKLFF. The CDR3 nucleotides are TGTGCCAGCAGCCCACGGGGGTGGGGTGAAAAACTGTTTTTT.